This T cell receptor (beta chain) stems from a study of blood T cell repertoires in COVID-19. Study background: PBMCs, B-cell-depleted T cells, or T cells provided the cDNA or gDNA that made up the material.

From germline, CDR1 is GTSNPN and CDR2 SVGIG (reference sequence). This CDR3 region has 15 residues. V lost 4 bases and J lost 1, with 16 bases in between. Original processing methods: Researchers report that nucleated cell counts were estimated from reference gene primer amplification. Sequencing was performed with immunoSEQ multiplex PCR; in TCRdb, only in-frame clones are kept and a portion is missing. That table furnishes V, J and clone size, whereas the DNA furnished D and trimming. Of 40,000 to 50,000 clones in the sample, about four fifths are singletons; the top ten hold more than 30%. This chain connects TRBV30 to TRBJ2-5, with D possibly being TRBD1 (6 bases). Sequencing was done on a sample of peripheral blood. This sequence originates from a man in his forties with active or convalescent COVID-19. The CDR3 DNA sequence: TGTGCCTGGAAGGGAACAGGGCCCTTCCAAGAGACCCAGTACTTC. Translating gives CAWKGTGPFQETQYF.